The sequence of this T cell receptor (beta chain) was determined in a study of blood T cell repertoires in COVID-19. Overall study: T cells, B-cell-depleted T cells, or PBMCs supplied cDNA or gDNA.

CDR3 length: 13 residues. V dropped 6 bases and J dropped 4; count of bases not matched to a gene: 4. Original methodology: Estimation of nucleated cell counts relied on the amplification of reference gene primers. Libraries were prepared by immunoSEQ multiplex PCR; TCRdb keeps only in-frame clonotypes and omits some of them. The V and J calls and clone size come from that table; D and trimming were worked out from the DNA. The sample records 130,000 or so clones, 88% being singletons. This sequence joins TRBV12-3 or TRBV12-4 and TRBJ1-2; 8 bases line up with TRBD1. The receptor comes from a man aged 55 to 70 with active or convalescent COVID-19. Material: peripheral blood. The CDR3 loop is CASRFGQGYGYTF. The CDR3 nucleotides are TGTGCCAGCAGATTCGGACAGGGCTATGGCTACACCTTC.